This T cell receptor (beta chain) is from a study of blood T cell repertoires in COVID-19. Study information: The United States, Italy and Spain were the sources of the acute and convalescent COVID-19 samples. The analysed material was cDNA or gDNA that came from T cells, B-cell-depleted T cells, or PBMCs.

In the original processing: Estimation of nucleated cell counts relied on the amplification of reference gene primers. The repertoire was sequenced with immunoSEQ multiplex PCR; TCRdb's copy has only in-frame clones and lacks some. The V and J calls and the clone size are those of that table, but D and trimming were determined from the DNA. The table lists about 400,000 clones, around 89% of them singletons. Losses at the gene ends were 5 bases for V and 2 bases for J; bases not matched to a gene: 2. The germline CDR1 and CDR2 sequences are MRHNA and SNTAGT. The CDR3 loop spans 15 amino acids. A few counts support this clone.

The rearrangement links TRBV6-4 to TRBJ2-5; 13 nucleotides line up with TRBD2. This clonotype originated in a man between 40 and 49 years old with acute or convalescent COVID-19. Sequences were obtained from peripheral blood. CDR3 loop: CASSSTSGGQETQYF. The CDR3 bases are TGTGCCAGCAGTTCGACTAGCGGGGGGCAAGAGACCCAGTACTTC.